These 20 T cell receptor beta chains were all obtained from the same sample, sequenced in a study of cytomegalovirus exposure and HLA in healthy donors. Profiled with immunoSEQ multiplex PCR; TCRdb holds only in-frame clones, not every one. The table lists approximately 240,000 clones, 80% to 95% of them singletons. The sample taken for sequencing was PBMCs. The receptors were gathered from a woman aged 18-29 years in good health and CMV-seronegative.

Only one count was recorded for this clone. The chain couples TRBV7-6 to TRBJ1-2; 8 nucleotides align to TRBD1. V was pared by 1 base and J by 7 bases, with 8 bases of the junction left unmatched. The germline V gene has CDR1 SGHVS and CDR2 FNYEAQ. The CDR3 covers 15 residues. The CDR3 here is CASSLGSGGAGGYTF. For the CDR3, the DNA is TGTGCCAGCAGCTTAGGGTCAGGGGGCGCGGGTGGCTACACCTTC.

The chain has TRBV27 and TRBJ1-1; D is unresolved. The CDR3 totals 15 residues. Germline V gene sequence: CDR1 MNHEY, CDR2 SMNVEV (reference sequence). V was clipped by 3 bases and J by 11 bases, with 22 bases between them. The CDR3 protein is CASSLRESPHFEAFF. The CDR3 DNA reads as TGTGCCAGCAGTTTGAGGGAGTCTCCCCATTTCGAGGCTTTCTTT.

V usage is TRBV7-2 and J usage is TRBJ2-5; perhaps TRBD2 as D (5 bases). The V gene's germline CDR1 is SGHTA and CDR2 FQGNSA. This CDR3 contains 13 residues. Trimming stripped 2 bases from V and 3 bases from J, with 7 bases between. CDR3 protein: CASSLSGKETQYF. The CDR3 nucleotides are TGTGCCAGCAGCTTATCGGGGAAAGAGACCCAGTACTTC.

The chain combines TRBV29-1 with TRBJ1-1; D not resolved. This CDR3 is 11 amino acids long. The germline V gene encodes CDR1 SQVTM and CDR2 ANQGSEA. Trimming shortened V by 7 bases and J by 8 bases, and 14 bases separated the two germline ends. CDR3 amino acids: CSALVSREAFF. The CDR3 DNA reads TGCAGCGCCCTAGTCTCGAGGGAAGCTTTCTTT.

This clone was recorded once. Here the CDR3 DNA reads TGTGCCAGCAGCCCCCCGGCGTCGCTAGGGAGGACTGTGAACACTGAAGCTTTCTTT. Translated, it gives CASSPPASLGRTVNTEAFF. The gene calls are TRBV7-9 and TRBJ1-1; D gene ambiguous. This CDR3 region has 19 residues. Germline V gene data show CDR1 as SEHNR and CDR2 as FQNEAQ (reference sequence). V lost 5 bases, J lost 0 bases, and 25 bases lay in between.

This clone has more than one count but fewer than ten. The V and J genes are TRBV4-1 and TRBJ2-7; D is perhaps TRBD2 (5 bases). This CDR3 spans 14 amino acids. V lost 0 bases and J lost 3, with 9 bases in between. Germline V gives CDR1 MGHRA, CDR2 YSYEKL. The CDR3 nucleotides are TGCGCCAGCAGCCAAGACGGCGGAGGCTACGAGCAGTACTTC. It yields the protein CASSQDGGGYEQYF.

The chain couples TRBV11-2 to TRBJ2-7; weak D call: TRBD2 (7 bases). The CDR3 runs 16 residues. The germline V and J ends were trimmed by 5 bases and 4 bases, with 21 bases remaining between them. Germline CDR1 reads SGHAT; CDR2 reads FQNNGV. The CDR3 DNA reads TGTGCCAGCAGCGAGGAAGTGGGGGGGCTCGGGTACGAGCAGTACTTC. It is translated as CASSEEVGGLGYEQYF.

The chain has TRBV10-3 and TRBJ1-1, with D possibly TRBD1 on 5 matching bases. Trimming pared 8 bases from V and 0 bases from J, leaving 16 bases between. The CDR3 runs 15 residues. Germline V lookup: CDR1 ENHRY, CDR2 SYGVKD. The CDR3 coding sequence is TGTGCCATCTGGGCAGGGCAACCCATGAACACTGAAGCTTTCTTT. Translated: CAIWAGQPMNTEAFF.

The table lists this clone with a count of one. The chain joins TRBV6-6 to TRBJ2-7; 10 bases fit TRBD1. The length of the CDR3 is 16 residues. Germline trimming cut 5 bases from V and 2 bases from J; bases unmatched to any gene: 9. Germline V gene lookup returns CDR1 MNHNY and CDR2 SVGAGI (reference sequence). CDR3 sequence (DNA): TGTGCCAGCAGTGCGGACGGACAGGGGGTACCCTACGAGCAGTACTTC. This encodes CASSADGQGVPYEQYF.

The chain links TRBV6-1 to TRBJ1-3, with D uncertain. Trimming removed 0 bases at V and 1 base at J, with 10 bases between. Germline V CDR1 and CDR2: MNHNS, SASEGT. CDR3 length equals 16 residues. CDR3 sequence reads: CASSEAGRVSGNTIYF. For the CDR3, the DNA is TGTGCCAGCAGTGAAGCTGGCCGGGTTTCTGGAAACACCATATATTTT.

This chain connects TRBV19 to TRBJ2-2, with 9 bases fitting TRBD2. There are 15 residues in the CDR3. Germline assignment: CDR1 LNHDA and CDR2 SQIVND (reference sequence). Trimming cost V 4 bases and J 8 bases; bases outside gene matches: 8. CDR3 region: CASSNPGLAVGELFF. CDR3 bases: TGTGCCAGTAGTAACCCGGGACTAGCAGTGGGGGAGCTGTTTTTT.

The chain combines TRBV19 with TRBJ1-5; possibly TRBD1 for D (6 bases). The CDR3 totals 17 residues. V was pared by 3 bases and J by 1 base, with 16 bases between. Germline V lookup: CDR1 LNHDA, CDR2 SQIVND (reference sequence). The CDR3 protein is CASSIPRGGISNQPQHF. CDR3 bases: TGTGCCAGTAGTATCCCGAGGGGGGGGATCAGCAATCAGCCCCAGCATTTT.

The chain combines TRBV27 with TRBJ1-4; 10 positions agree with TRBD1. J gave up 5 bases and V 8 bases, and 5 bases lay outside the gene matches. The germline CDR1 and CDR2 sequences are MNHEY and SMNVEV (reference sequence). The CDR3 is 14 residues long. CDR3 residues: CASRGTGANEKLFF. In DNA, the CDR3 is TGTGCCAGCCGGGGGACAGGGGCGAATGAAAAACTGTTTTTT.

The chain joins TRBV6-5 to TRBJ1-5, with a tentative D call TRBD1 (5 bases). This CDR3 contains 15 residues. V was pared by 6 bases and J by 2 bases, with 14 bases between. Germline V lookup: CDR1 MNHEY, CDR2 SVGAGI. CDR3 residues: CASSAGGGGNQPQHF. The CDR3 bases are TGTGCCAGCAGCGCGGGGGGGGGAGGCAATCAGCCCCAGCATTTT.

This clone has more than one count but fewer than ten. CDR3: CASSYGGRTSSYEQYF. The CDR3 DNA follows: TGTGCCAGCAGCTACGGCGGGAGGACCAGCTCCTACGAGCAGTACTTC. The chain is built from TRBV11-2 and TRBJ2-7; 8 nucleotides match TRBD2. This CDR3 spans 16 amino acids. Germline loops: CDR1 SGHAT, CDR2 FQNNGV. Trimming at V came to 4 bases and at J to 0 bases, leaving 8 bases not matched to a gene. Variable domain in full (rest from reference TRBV11-2 and TRBJ2-7): EAGVAQSPRYKIIEKRQSVAFWCNPISGHATLYWYQQILGQGPKLLIQFQNNGVVDDSQLPKDRFSAERLKGVDSTLKIQPAKLEDSAVYLCASSYGGRTSSYEQYFGPGTRLTVT.

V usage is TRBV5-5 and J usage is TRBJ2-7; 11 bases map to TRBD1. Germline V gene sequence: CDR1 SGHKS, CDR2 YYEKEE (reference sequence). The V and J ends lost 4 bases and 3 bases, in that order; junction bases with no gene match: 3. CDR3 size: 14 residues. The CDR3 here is CASSEDRGLYEQYF. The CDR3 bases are TGTGCCAGCAGCGAGGACAGGGGGCTCTACGAGCAGTACTTC.

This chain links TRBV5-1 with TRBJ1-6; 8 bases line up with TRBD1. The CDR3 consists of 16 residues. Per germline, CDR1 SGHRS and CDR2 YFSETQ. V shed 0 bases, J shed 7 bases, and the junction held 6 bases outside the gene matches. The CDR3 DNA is TGCGCCAGCAGCTTGGCAGGGGGCGCGGGGAATTCACCCCTCCACTTT. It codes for CASSLAGGAGNSPLHF. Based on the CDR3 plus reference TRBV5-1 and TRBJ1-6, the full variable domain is KAGVTQTPRYLIKTRGQQVTLSCSPISGHRSVSWYQQTPGQGLQFLFEYFSETQRNKGNFPGRFSGRQFSNSRSEMNVSTLELGDSALYLCASSLAGGAGNSPLHFGNGTRLTVT.

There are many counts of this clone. CDR3 sequence reads: CASSSGQGKTQYF. CDR3 sequence (DNA): TGCGCCAGCAGCTCCGGACAGGGAAAGACCCAGTACTTC. The J gene is TRBJ2-5, the V gene TRBV5-1, with 8 positions matching TRBD1. The CDR3 covers 13 residues. With 3 bases clipped from V and 6 bases from J, the junction kept 4 bases outside the gene matches. CDR1 is SGHRS and CDR2 is YFSETQ in the germline V gene.

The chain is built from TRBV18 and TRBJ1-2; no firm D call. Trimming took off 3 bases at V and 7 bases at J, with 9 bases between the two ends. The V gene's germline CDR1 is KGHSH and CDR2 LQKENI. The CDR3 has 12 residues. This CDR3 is CASSPVESGYTF. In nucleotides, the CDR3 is TGTGCCAGCTCACCTGTAGAGAGTGGCTACACCTTC.

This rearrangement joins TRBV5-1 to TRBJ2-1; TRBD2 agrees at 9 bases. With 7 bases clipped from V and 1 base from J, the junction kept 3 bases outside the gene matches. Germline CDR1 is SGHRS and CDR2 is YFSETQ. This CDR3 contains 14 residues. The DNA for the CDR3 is TGCGCCAGCCGGGCGGGAGGGTCCTACAATGAGCAGTTCTTC. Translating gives CASRAGGSYNEQFF.